This T cell receptor (beta chain) was recovered during a study of neoadjuvant anti-PD-1 for oral cavity cancer. Profiled with immunoSEQ multiplex PCR; TCRdb holds only in-frame clones, not every one. The table shows roughly 14,000 clones, with less than 85% occurring only once. CDR1 is SGHTS, CDR2 YDEGEE, per germline. V lost 1 base and J 6 bases, leaving 11 bases between the germline ends. This CDR3 region has 14 residues. This specimen consisted of PBMCs, obtained before nivolumab (anti-PD-1) treatment. V usage is TRBV5-8 and J usage is TRBJ1-3; no reliable D call. This clonotype originated in a person aged 40 to 85 with oral cavity squamous cell carcinoma. The CDR3 DNA reads TGTGCCAGCAGCTTGCTTGGAGGGCAAAACACCATATATTTT. This codes for CASSLLGGQNTIYF.